The following is a TCR beta chain sequence with its context. V lost 5 bases, J lost 8 bases, and 4 bases stayed unmatched. Germline CDR1 and CDR2: WSHSY and SAAADI. The CDR3 is made up of 14 amino acids. Recovery meant two consecutive negative NP/OP PCR tests, professional clearance, or resolved symptoms. These data come from a study of blood T cell repertoires in COVID-19. Methods used by the authors: Estimation of nucleated cell counts relied on the amplification of reference gene primers. Clones were sequenced by immunoSEQ multiplex PCR, and TCRdb holds only the in-frame ones, with some missing. V, J and clone size were drawn from that table, and D and trimming were deduced from the DNA. The table has some 140,000 clones, 75% to 90% seen once; the top ten hold approximately 20%.

The gene calls are TRBV10-2 and TRBJ2-1, with 12 bases aligning to TRBD2. Source material: PBMCs or T cells enriched from blood (not recorded which). This clonotype was sampled from a man aged 30 to 45 who had recovered from COVID-19. CDR3 region: CASSLAGGLDEQFF. The DNA for the CDR3 is TGCGCCAGCAGTCTAGCGGGGGGGCTCGATGAGCAGTTCTTC.